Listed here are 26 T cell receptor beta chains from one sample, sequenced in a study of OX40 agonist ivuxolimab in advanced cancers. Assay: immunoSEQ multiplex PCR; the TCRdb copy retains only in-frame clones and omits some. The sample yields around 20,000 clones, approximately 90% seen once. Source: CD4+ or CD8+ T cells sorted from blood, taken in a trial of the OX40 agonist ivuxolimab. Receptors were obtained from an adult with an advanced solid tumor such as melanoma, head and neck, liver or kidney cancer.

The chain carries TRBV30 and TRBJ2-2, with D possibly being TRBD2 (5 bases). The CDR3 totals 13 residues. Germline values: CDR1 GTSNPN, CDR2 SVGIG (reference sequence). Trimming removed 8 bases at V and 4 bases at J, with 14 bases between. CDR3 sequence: CAGGLAFTGELFF. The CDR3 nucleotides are TGTGCCGGAGGCTTAGCGTTCACCGGGGAGCTGTTTTTT. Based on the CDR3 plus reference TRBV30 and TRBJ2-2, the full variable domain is SQTIHQWPATLVQPVGSPLSLECTVEGTSNPNLYWYRQAAGRGLQLLFYSVGIGQISSEVPQNLSASRPQDRQFILSSKKLLLSDSGFYLCAGGLAFTGELFFGEGSRLTVL.

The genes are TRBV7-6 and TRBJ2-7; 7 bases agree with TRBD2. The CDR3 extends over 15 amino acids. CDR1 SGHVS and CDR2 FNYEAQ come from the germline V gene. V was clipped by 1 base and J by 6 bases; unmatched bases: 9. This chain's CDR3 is CASSLEAGVLSEQYF. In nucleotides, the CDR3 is TGTGCCAGCAGCTTAGAGGCGGGAGTCTTATCCGAGCAGTACTTC. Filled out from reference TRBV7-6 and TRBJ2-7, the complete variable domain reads GAGVSQSPRYKVTKRGQDVALRCDPISGHVSLYWYRQALGQGPEFLTYFNYEAQQDKSGLPNDRFSAERPEGSISTLTIQRTEQRDSAMYRCASSLEAGVLSEQYFGPGTRLTVT.

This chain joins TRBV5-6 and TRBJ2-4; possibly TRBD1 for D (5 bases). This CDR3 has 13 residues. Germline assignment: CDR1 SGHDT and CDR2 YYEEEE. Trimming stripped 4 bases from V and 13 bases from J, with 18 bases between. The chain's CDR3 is CASSLQVSFSQYF. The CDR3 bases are TGTGCCAGCAGCCTACAGGTGTCTTTCTCCCAGTACTTC.

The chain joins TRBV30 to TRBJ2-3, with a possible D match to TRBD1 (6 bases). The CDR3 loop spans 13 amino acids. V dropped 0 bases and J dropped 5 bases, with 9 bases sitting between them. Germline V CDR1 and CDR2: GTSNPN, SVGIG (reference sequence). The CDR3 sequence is CAWSVPGVDTQYF. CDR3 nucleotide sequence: TGTGCCTGGAGTGTGCCAGGGGTAGATACGCAGTATTTT.

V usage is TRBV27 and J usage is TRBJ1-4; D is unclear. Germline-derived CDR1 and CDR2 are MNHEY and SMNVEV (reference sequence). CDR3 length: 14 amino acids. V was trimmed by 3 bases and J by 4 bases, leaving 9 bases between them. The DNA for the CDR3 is TGTGCCAGCAGTTTTTGGCAGGATAATGAAAAACTGTTTTTT. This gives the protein CASSFWQDNEKLFF. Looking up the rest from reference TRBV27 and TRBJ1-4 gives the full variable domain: EAQVTQNPRYLITVTGKKLTVTCSQNMNHEYMSWYRQDPGLGLRQIYYSMNVEVTDKGDVPEGYKVSRKEKRNFPLILESPSPNQTSLYFCASSFWQDNEKLFFGSGTQLSVL.

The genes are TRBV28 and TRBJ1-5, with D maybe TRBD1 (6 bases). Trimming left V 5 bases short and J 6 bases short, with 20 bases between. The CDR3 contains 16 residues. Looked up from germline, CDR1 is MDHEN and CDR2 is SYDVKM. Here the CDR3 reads CASSRVSSSGVQPQHF. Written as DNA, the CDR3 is TGTGCCAGCAGTCGAGTTTCCTCTTCAGGGGTTCAGCCCCAGCATTTT.

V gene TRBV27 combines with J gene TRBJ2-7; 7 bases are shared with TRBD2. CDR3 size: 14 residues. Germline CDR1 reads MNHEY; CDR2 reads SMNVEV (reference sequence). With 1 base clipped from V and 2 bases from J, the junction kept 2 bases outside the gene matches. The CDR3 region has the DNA TGTGCCAGCAGTTTATGGGGGGGGGCCTACGAGCAGTACTTC. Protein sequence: CASSLWGGAYEQYF.

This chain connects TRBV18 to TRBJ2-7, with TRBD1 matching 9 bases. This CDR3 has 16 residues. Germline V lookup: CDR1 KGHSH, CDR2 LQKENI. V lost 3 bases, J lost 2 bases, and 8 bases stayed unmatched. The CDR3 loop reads CASSPPGQGSPYEQYF. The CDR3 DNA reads TGTGCCAGCTCACCCCCGGGACAGGGTTCCCCCTACGAGCAGTACTTC.

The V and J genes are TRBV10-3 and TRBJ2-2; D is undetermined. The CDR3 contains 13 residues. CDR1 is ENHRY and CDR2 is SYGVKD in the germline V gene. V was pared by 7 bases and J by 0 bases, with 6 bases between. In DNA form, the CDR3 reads TGTGCCATCACCCCAGCGAACACCGGGGAGCTGTTTTTT. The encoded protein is CAITPANTGELFF.

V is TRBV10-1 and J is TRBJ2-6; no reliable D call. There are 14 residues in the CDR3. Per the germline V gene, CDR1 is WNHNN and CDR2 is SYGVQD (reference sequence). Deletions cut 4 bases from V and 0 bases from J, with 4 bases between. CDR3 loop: CASSAGSGANVLTF. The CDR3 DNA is TGCGCCAGCAGTGCGGGCTCTGGGGCCAACGTCCTGACTTTC.

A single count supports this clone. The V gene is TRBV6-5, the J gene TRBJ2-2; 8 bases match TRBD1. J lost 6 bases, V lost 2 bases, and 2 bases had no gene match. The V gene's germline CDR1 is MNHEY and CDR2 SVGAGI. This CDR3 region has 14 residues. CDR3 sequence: CASSYMGQAGELFF. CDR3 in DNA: TGTGCCAGCAGTTACATGGGACAGGCCGGGGAGCTGTTTTTT.

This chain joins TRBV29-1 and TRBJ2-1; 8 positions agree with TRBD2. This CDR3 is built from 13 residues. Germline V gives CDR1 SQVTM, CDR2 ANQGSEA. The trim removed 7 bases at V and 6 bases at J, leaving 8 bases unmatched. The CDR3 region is CSARGGSLNEQFF. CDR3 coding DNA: TGCAGCGCCCGGGGGGGGTCCCTCAATGAGCAGTTCTTC.

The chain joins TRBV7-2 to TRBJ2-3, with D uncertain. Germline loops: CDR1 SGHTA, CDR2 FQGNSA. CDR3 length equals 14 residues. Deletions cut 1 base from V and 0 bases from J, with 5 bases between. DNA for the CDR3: TGTGCCAGCAGCTTAGACGCTAGCACAGATACGCAGTATTTT. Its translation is CASSLDASTDTQYF. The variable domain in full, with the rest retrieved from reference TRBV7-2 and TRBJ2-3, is GAGVSQSPSNKVTEKGKDVELRCDPISGHTALYWYRQSLGQGLEFLIYFQGNSAPDKSGLPSDRFSAERTGGSVSTLTIQRTQQEDSAVYLCASSLDASTDTQYFGPGTRLTVL.

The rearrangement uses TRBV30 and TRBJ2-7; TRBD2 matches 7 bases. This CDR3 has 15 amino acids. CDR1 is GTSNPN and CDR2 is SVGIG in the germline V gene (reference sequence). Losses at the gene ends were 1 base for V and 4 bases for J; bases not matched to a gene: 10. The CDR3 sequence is CAWSGPRGGSYEQYF. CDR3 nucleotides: TGTGCCTGGAGTGGACCTCGGGGCGGGAGTTACGAGCAGTACTTC.

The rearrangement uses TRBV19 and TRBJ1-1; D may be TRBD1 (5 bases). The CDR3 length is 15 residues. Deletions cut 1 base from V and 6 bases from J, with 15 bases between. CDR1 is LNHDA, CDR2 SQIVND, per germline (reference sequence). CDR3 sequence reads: CASSIVTGRGAEAFF. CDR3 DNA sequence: TGTGCCAGTAGTATAGTCACGGGACGGGGGGCTGAAGCTTTCTTT.

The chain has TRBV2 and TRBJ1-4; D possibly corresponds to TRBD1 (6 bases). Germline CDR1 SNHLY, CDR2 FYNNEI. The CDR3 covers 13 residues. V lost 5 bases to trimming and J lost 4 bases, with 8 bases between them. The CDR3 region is CASSQQGNEKLFF. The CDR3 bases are TGTGCCAGCAGTCAACAGGGTAATGAAAAACTGTTTTTT.

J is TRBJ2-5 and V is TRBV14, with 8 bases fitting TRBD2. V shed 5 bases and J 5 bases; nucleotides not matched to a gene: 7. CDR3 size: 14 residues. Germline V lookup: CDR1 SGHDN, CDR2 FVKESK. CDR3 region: CASSARLASETQYF. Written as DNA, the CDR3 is TGTGCCAGCAGCGCCCGACTAGCGTCCGAGACCCAGTACTTC. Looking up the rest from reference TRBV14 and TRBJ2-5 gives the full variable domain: EAGVTQFPSHSVIEKGQTVTLRCDPISGHDNLYWYRRVMGKEIKFLLHFVKESKQDESGMPNNRFLAERTGGTYSTLKVQPAELEDSGVYFCASSARLASETQYFGPGTRLLVL.

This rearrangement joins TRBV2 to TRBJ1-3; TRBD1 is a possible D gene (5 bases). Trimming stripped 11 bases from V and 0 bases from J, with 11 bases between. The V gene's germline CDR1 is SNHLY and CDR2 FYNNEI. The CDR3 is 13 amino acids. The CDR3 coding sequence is TGTGCCGGGAAAGGGGACTCTGGAAACACCATATATTTT. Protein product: CAGKGDSGNTIYF.

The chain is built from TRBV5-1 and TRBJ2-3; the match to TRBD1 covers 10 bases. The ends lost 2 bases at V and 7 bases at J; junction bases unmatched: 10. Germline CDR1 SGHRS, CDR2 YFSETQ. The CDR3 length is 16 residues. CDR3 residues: CASSLTGTGVEHTQYF. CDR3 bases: TGCGCCAGCAGCTTAACCGGGACAGGGGTAGAGCATACGCAGTATTTT.

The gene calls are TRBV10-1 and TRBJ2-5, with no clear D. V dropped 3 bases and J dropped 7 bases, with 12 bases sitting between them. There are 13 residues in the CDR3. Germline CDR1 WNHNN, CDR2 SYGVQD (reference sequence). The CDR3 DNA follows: TGCGCCAGCAGTGACGCCTCTGTTACGACCCAGTACTTC. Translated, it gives CASSDASVTTQYF.

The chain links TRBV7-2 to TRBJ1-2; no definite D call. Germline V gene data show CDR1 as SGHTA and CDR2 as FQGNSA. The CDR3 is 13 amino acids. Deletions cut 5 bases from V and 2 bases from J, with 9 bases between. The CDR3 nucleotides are TGTGCCAGCAGCCCCCGGATAAACTATGGCTACACCTTC. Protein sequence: CASSPRINYGYTF.

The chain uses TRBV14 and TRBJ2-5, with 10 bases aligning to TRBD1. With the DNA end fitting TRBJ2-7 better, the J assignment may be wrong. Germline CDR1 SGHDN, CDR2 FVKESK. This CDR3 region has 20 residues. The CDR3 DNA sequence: TGTGCCAGCAGCCAACGGAGGGGACAGGGGTCAGGGGAAAGATCCTACGAGCAGTACTTC. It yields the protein CASSQRRGQGSGERSYEQYF.

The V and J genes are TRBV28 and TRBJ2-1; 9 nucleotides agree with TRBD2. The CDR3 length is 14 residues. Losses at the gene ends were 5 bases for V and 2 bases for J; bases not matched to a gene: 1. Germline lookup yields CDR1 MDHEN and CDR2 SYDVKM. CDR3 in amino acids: CASSERGAYNEQFF. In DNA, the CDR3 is TGTGCCAGCAGTGAGCGGGGGGCCTACAATGAGCAGTTCTTC.

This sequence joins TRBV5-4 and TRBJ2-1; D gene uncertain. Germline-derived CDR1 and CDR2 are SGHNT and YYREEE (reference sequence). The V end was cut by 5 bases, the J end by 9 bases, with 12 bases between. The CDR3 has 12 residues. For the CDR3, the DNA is TGTGCCAGCAGGACAATGGAAGGTGAGCAGTTCTTC. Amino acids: CASRTMEGEQFF.

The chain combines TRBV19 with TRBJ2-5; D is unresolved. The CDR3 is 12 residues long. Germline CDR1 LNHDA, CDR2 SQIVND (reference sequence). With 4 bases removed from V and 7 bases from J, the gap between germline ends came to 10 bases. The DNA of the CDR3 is TGTGCCAGTAGTACGCAGGCCGGGACCCAGTACTTC. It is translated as CASSTQAGTQYF.

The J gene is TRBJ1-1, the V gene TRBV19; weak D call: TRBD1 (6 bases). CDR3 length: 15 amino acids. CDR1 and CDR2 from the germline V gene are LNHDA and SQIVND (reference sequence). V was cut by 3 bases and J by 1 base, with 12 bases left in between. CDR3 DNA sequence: TGTGCCAGTAGTATCCAGGGGAGGGGGAACACTGAAGCTTTCTTT. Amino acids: CASSIQGRGNTEAFF.